This T cell receptor (beta chain) derives from a study of T cell repertoires in cytomegalovirus infection. Study at large: In public TCR beta signatures, there were indications of both CMV infection and matching HLA type. Study-wide results and limits: Frequencies of public TCR beta families were cumulated, and this identified carriers of CMV plus the relevant HLA. Dominating the ex vivo response were HLA-C-restricted CMV-specific TCR beta clonotypes.

TCRdb reprocessed the reads with MiXCR, giving one entry per CDR3 protein. This table holds about 140,000 distinct CDR3 sequences, about 6% found once. Notes on this clonotype: Its antigen is not known.

CDR1 SGHNT and CDR2 YYREEE come from the germline V gene (reference sequence). This CDR3 is built from 15 residues. The V segment lost 4 bases and the J segment 9 bases; nucleotides outside the gene matches: 13. This TCR was recovered from a human donor in good health (CMV status not recorded). Some clones in this sample may be carry-over from other donors' samples. V usage is TRBV5-4 and J usage is TRBJ2-1; 7 nucleotides align to TRBD2. Sequences were obtained from PBMCs. CDR3 in amino acids: CASSVTGLSFGEQFF. CDR3 DNA sequence: TGTGCCAGCAGCGTAACGGGACTATCTTTTGGTGAGCAGTTCTTC. The entire variable domain, with the rest obtained from reference TRBV5-4 and TRBJ2-1, is as follows: ETGVTQSPTHLIKTRGQQVTLRCSSQSGHNTVSWYQQALGQGPQFIFQYYREEENGRGNFPPRFSGLQFPNYSSELNVNALELDDSALYLCASSVTGLSFGEQFFGPGTRLTVL.